The 2 T cell receptor beta chains below come from one sample, sequenced in a study of T-cell memory formation after mild COVID-19. TCRdb redid the calling of the 5' RACE reads with MiXCR, one entry per CDR3 protein. This sample yields fewer than 450,000 distinct CDR3 sequences, of which over 20% are seen a single time; approximately 12% belongs to the top ten. The sequenced sample was PBMCs or a T cell subset sorted from them (not recorded which). Receptors were obtained from an adult woman who had mild COVID-19 (a few samples of this study predate the infection). Cell type and time point are not known.

The table lists this clonotype with a few counts. The V gene is TRBV27, the J gene TRBJ2-2; D not certain. The CDR3 length is 13 residues. Trimming left V 1 base short and J 4 bases short, with 4 bases between. CDR1 is MNHEY and CDR2 is SMNVEV in the germline V gene (reference sequence). CDR3 bases: TGTGCCAGCAGTTTATGGGCCACCGGGGAGCTGTTTTTT. It translates to CASSLWATGELFF.

This clonotype has a handful of counts. V gene TRBV6-5 combines with J gene TRBJ2-3, with D possibly matching TRBD2 (5 bases). CDR1 and CDR2 (germline): MNHEY, SVGAGI. This CDR3 region has 14 residues. The V end was cut by 2 bases, the J end by 3 bases, with 9 bases between. In nucleotides, the CDR3 is TGTGCCAGCAGTTACGAGGGAACTACAGATACGCAGTATTTT. Translation: CASSYEGTTDTQYF.